The T cell receptor beta chain described here comes from a study of PD-L1 blockade in urothelial cancer. General observations from the study: Pretreatment clonality of the blood TCR repertoire below the median was predictive of superior survival.

Urothelial carcinoma in patients was locally advanced or metastatic. The trim removed 5 bases at V and 5 bases at J, leaving 7 bases unmatched. Germline V gene data show CDR1 as MNHEY and CDR2 as SVGAGI. CDR3 size: 14 residues. Repertoires were generated with immunoSEQ multiplex PCR, while TCRdb's copy carries only in-frame clones and drops some. The sample lists 30,000 to 40,000 clones; around 80% were seen once. Judged by abundance, this clone is medium-sized. Its antigen is not identified. Material: PBMCs, obtained around atezolizumab (anti-PD-L1) treatment. The sequence derives from a man aged 55-75 years with urothelial cancer. V gene TRBV6-5 combines with J gene TRBJ2-7; 9 bases are shared with TRBD1. In DNA form, the CDR3 reads TGTGCCAGCAGTCCAACAGGGGGCTTCGACGAGCAGTACTTC. The encoded protein is CASSPTGGFDEQYF.